Below are 2 T cell receptor beta chains sequenced from a single sample in a study of cytomegalovirus exposure and HLA in healthy donors. This PCR relied on a set of 60 Vbeta primers and 13 Jbeta primers. The repertoire was sequenced with immunoSEQ multiplex PCR; TCRdb's copy has only in-frame clones and lacks some. The sample lists about 82,000 clones; approximately 74% were seen once. The specimen sequenced was PBMCs. Receptors were obtained from a man aged 25 to 45 in good health and CMV-seropositive.

The J gene is TRBJ2-4, the V gene TRBV29-1, with D unclear. The V end lost 4 bases, the J end lost 0 bases, and 10 bases lay between the germline ends. This CDR3 has 14 amino acids. Germline CDR1 reads SQVTM; CDR2 reads ANQGSEA. CDR3 coding DNA: TGCAGCGTTGTCGTCACAGTAGCCAAAAACATTCAGTACTTC. Its protein is CSVVVTVAKNIQYF. Full variable domain (rest looked up from reference TRBV29-1 and TRBJ2-4): SAVISQKPSRDICQRGTSLTIQCQVDSQVTMMFWYRQQPGQSLTLIATANQGSEATYESGFVIDKFPISRPNLTFSTLTVSNMSPEDSSIYLCSVVVTVAKNIQYFGAGTRLSVL.

The chain recombines TRBV27 with TRBJ2-3; possibly TRBD2 for D (6 bases). V lost 5 bases and J lost 4, with 16 bases in between. The CDR3 has 15 amino acids. Germline loops: CDR1 MNHEY, CDR2 SMNVEV (reference sequence). The CDR3 DNA is TGTGCCAGCAGTCCTCGCCGAACGGGAGCAGATACGCAGTATTTT. Its protein product is CASSPRRTGADTQYF.